This T cell receptor beta chain was recovered during a study of T cell responses to AZD1222 COVID-19 vaccine. Profiling relied on immunoSEQ multiplex PCR, and the TCRdb table lists in-frame clones only, not all of them. The sample yields fewer than 180,000 clones, around nine tenths seen once. General observations from the study: Nearly half of spike-specific TCRs reportedly target unmutated variant regions. Clonal diversity may have been underestimated, and the donors were mostly white British, with more females than males. Once two AZD1222 doses were given, Spike-specific TCR breadth and depth went up.

Germline CDR1 and CDR2: SGDLS and YYNGEE. The CDR3 has 15 residues. Unmatched junction bases numbered 5, after V lost 0 bases and J lost 3 bases. Second doses that came at about 4 or about 12 weeks were put together. With regard to this clone: Its antigen is not known.

This rearrangement joins TRBV9 to TRBJ2-5; 7 bases align to TRBD1. The sequence came from an adult who received the AZD1222 COVID-19 vaccine. The sample was peripheral blood, taken 28 days after the second AZD1222 dose. The CDR3 is CASSVGGQREETQYF. The CDR3 DNA follows: TGTGCCAGCAGCGTAGGGGGACAGAGGGAAGAGACCCAGTACTTC.